The rows below give T cell receptor beta chains drawn from one sample of a study of cytomegalovirus exposure and HLA in healthy donors. Clones were read by immunoSEQ multiplex PCR, and TCRdb kept only the in-frame ones, dropping some. Here the sample spans over 110,000 clones, around three quarters being singletons. The specimen sequenced was PBMCs. These receptors all stem from a woman under 30 in good health and CMV-seropositive. Each CDR3 is given with its conserved first and last residue. The D gene is left open where the match is weak. Expanded clones are given a class, and other clones once, few, many or no size at all.

clone_size,d_call,j_call,v_call,cdr3_nt,cdr3_aa
-,-,TRBJ1-2,TRBV28,TGTGCCAGCAGTTTTTGGGCAGCGGACCTCTATGGCTACACCTTC,CASSFWAADLYGYTF
-,-,TRBJ1-2,TRBV6-1,TGTGCCAGCAGTGAAGCCTACAGGGAGAACTATGGCTACACCTTC,CASSEAYRENYGYTF
once,TRBD2,TRBJ2-7,TRBV5-1,TGCGCCAGCAGCCCGAGCGGGGATCCCTACGAGCAGTACTTC,CASSPSGDPYEQYF
-,-,TRBJ2-2,TRBV11-2,TGTGCCAGCAGCCGGACAGACTCGAACACCGGGGAGCTGTTTTTT,CASSRTDSNTGELFF
-,-,TRBJ2-1,TRBV5-1,TGCGCCAGCAGCTCGGGACTTAGGGACAATGAGCAGTTCTTC,CASSSGLRDNEQFF
-,-,TRBJ2-5,TRBV4-1,TGCGCCAGCAGCCAGCCTCCGGGACAAACCCAAGAGACCCAGTACTTC,CASSQPPGQTQETQYF
-,-,TRBJ2-7,TRBV2,TGTGCCAGCAGCCCCGACAGCGCCTACGAGCAGTACTTC,CASSPDSAYEQYF
-,TRBD1,TRBJ1-5,TRBV5-6,TGTGCCAGCAGCTTGCGGGACAGGGTGGGCAATCAGCCCCAGCATTTT,CASSLRDRVGNQPQHF
-,TRBD1,TRBJ2-7,TRBV5-1,TGCGCCAGCCGACAGGGGTCGGACGAGCAGTACTTC,CASRQGSDEQYF
-,-,TRBJ2-2,TRBV19,TGTGCCAGTAGTCCACCAGGGGTTCTCAGTTCGAACACCGGGGAGCTGTTTTTT,CASSPPGVLSSNTGELFF
-,TRBD1,TRBJ1-3,TRBV9,TGTGCCAGCAGCGTCGGGACAGTCCGCTCTGGAAACACCATATATTTT,CASSVGTVRSGNTIYF
-,TRBD1,TRBJ2-7,TRBV29-1,TGCAGCGTTCGTACAGGGGGCGGATTCATAGGCGAGCAGTACTTC,CSVRTGGGFIGEQYF
-,TRBD2,TRBJ2-1,TRBV4-2,TGTGCCAGCAGACCGGTTAGCGGGGGATACAATGAGCAGTTCTTC,CASRPVSGGYNEQFF
-,TRBD1,TRBJ2-2,TRBV18,TGTGCCAGCTCACGCGACAGGGTGTACACCGGGGAGCTGTTTTTT,CASSRDRVYTGELFF
-,-,TRBJ1-2,TRBV5-6,TGTGCCAGCAGCTTTGGGGGCCAGGGTGGCTACACCTTC,CASSFGGQGGYTF
-,-,TRBJ1-1,TRBV7-2,TGTGTCTCCGGACAGTTGAACACTGAAGCTTTCTTT,CVSGQLNTEAFF
-,-,TRBJ1-2,TRBV4-1,TGCGCCAGCAGCCAAGCCCTTTTGGGGAGGGACTATGGCTACACCTTC,CASSQALLGRDYGYTF
-,-,TRBJ2-4,TRBV7-2,TGTGCCAGCAGCTTAGGTGCGGGCATGAAAAACATTCAGTACTTC,CASSLGAGMKNIQYF
-,-,TRBJ1-1,TRBV6-5,TGTGCCAGCAGTTACGGGGGGGCGAAAATGGAAGCTTTCTTT,CASSYGGAKMEAFF
-,-,TRBJ1-1,TRBV4-1,TGCGCCAGTAAAGCAGTGACGGTCGGGACTGAAGCTTTCTTT,CASKAVTVGTEAFF
-,TRBD1,TRBJ1-1,TRBV27,TGTGCCAGCAGTTTGGGTCCTCAGGGGGTAGCTGAAGCTTTCTTT,CASSLGPQGVAEAFF
-,TRBD1,TRBJ2-6,TRBV9,TGTGCCAGCAGCGTAGGAAGGGACAGTAACTCTGGGGCCAACGTCCTGACTTTC,CASSVGRDSNSGANVLTF
-,TRBD2,TRBJ2-5,TRBV30,TGTGCCTGGAGTAGCGGGGGAGAGACCCAGTACTTC,CAWSSGGETQYF
-,-,TRBJ2-7,TRBV7-8,TGTGCCAGCAGCTTATTGGGGGCGGTCGAGCAGTACTTC,CASSLLGAVEQYF
-,TRBD1,TRBJ1-1,TRBV7-9,TGTGCCAGCAGCTCCCGGACAGGGAGGGCTTTCTTT,CASSSRTGRAFF
-,TRBD1,TRBJ2-2,TRBV5-1,TGCGCCAGCAGCTCGACCGGGACAGGCGGGACCGGGGAGCTGTTTTTT,CASSSTGTGGTGELFF
few,-,TRBJ1-2,TRBV4-1,TGCGCCAGCAGCCCGGAGCCGGGGATTCACTATGGCTACACCTTC,CASSPEPGIHYGYTF
-,TRBD2,TRBJ2-3,TRBV19,TGTGCCAGTAATAGAGCCGGGACTAGCGGCACAGATACGCAGTATTTT,CASNRAGTSGTDTQYF
-,-,TRBJ2-3,TRBV5-1,TGCGCCAGCAGCTTGGTGGAGAGCACAGATACGCAGTATTTT,CASSLVESTDTQYF
-,TRBD2,TRBJ2-2,TRBV5-6,TGTGCCAGCAGCTTGTACGCTAGCGGGGGCCCGAACACCGGGGAGCTGTTTTTT,CASSLYASGGPNTGELFF
-,TRBD2,TRBJ2-5,TRBV4-2,TGTGCCAGCAGCCAAGCCGTCGGGGGGGCAGAGACCCAGTACTTC,CASSQAVGGAETQYF
-,-,TRBJ2-7,TRBV7-2,TGTGCCAGCAGAGTTAGATCCTCCTACGAGCAGTACTTC,CASRVRSSYEQYF
-,-,TRBJ1-5,TRBV12-5,TGTGCTAGTGGTTTGGGGGAGGGTGTGTATCAGCCCCAGCATTTT,CASGLGEGVYQPQHF
-,TRBD1,TRBJ2-7,TRBV6-5,TGTGCCAGCAGTTCTGCGGGACAGGGCTACGAGCAGTACTTC,CASSSAGQGYEQYF
-,TRBD2,TRBJ2-5,TRBV7-2,TGTGCCAGCAGCCCCCAGGGCACTAGCGTTGGGGCCCAGTACTTC,CASSPQGTSVGAQYF
-,TRBD1,TRBJ1-4,TRBV7-2,TGTGCCAGCAGGCAGGGGGGTGTTGAAAAACTGTTTTTT,CASRQGGVEKLFF
-,TRBD1,TRBJ1-2,TRBV5-5,TGTGCCAGCAGCTTTGACAGGGCCTATGGCTACACCTTC,CASSFDRAYGYTF
-,TRBD1,TRBJ1-4,TRBV6-1,TGTGCCAGCAGTGACAGGGGGTTAAGTGAAAAACTGTTTTTT,CASSDRGLSEKLFF
-,-,TRBJ2-3,TRBV13,TGTGCCAGCAGCTTAGGGCCTACTTACGCAGATACGCAGTATTTT,CASSLGPTYADTQYF
few,TRBD1,TRBJ2-5,TRBV6-1,TGTGCCAGCATCAAGGACAGGGTAGTAGAGACCCAGTACTTC,CASIKDRVVETQYF
-,-,TRBJ1-3,TRBV7-2,TGTGCCAGCAGCTCGGGTTTCTCTGGAAACACCATATATTTT,CASSSGFSGNTIYF
-,-,TRBJ2-1,TRBV9,TGTGCCAGCAGCCCCAGCGACTTTCCTCCGTACAATGAGCAGTTCTTC,CASSPSDFPPYNEQFF
medium-sized,-,TRBJ1-1,TRBV4-1,TGCGCCAGCAGCCAAGATTTTGGGAGGGTCACTGAAGCTTTCTTT,CASSQDFGRVTEAFF
-,TRBD2,TRBJ2-1,TRBV29-1,TGCAGCGTTGGGGGACTAGCGGCCAACAATGAGCAGTTCTTC,CSVGGLAANNEQFF
few,-,TRBJ2-5,TRBV5-4,TGTGCCAGCAGCTCACAGGGACGGCAAGAGACCCAGTACTTC,CASSSQGRQETQYF
-,TRBD1,TRBJ1-2,TRBV19,TGTGCCAGTAGCGCAACCGGGACAGGGGGCGGAGGCTACACCTTC,CASSATGTGGGGYTF
-,TRBD2,TRBJ2-7,TRBV27,TGTGCCAGCAGTACGGGGCTAGCGGGGGTTCTCGTCCCCTGGTACGAGCAGTACTTC,CASSTGLAGVLVPWYEQYF